This T cell receptor beta chain was documented in a study of CD8+CD57+ T cells in acquired aplastic anemia (dated by TCRdb to the late 2010s). In the study overall: On average, sorted CD4+ and CD8+ cells yielded about 3 ug of extracted DNA, with a range of about 0.19 to 30 ug. A CD8+CD57+ expansion meant a frequency higher than the mean frequency seen in healthy subjects.

Overall results and qualifications from the work: CD8+ Simpson's diversity did not differ significantly between patients and healthy controls (P=0.060). About 29 CD8+ CDR3 sequences were found to be shared between patients and controls, but these sequences appeared to be highly expressed in patients and within the immunodominant clones of the patients.

CDR1 and CDR2 are read off the germline V gene (reference sequence) as LNHDA and SQIVND. The junction carries 22 bases between V and J, which are trimmed by 7 bases and 9 bases respectively. The CDR3 runs 15 residues from the cysteine to the phenylalanine. Just the 45-base CDR3 DNA is kept, in frame starting at base 1. Profiling of TCR beta VDJ combinations and CDR3 sequences used genomic DNA as the template. TCR repertoire sequencing was run on an Illumina HiSeq 2000. As for the authors' bioinformatics: Repertoire assessment relied on Simpson's diversity index, CDR3 size and DJ length profiles, and TRBV/TRBJ rearrangement plots. The immunodominant clone was defined as the most abundant DNA sequence in deep sequencing data. CDR3 amino acid sequences were checked for sharing between subjects and were compared against published repertoires and the VDJdb database. TCRdb redid the processing of the public reads, applying fastp at Q25 and MiXCR, and retained in-frame beta chains. Merged by CDR3 protein, the rows form single entries marked with the most common genes and DNA. TCRdb assigned the V and J calls; the authors' analysis was not used. The sample includes about 260,000 distinct CDR3 sequences, with 82% observed a single time. The ten top clones hold approximately 42% of the sample.

Concerning this clonotype: What antigen it recognizes has not been identified. One base away there is no much larger clone; base qualities are not given.

Patients chosen for sequencing had shown expansion of CD8+CD57+ cells by flow cytometry. All patients had severe acquired aplastic anemia diagnosed by International Study of Aplastic Anemia and Agranulocytosis and Camitta criteria. No patient had received any therapy when blood was sampled. TCR repertoires of sorted CD4+ and CD8+ blood T cells from severe aplastic anemia patients and healthy subjects were deep-sequenced in the study. Patients were enrolled in the USA under clinicaltrials.gov protocols 00001620, 01623167, 00001397, 00071045, 00081523 and 00961064. Ficoll-Paque density gradient centrifugation was used to isolate peripheral blood mononuclear cells. Before DNA extraction, CD4+ and CD8+ T cells were sorted by FACS or by magnetic beads.

The chain is made from TRBV19 and TRBJ2-1, with the D gene possibly TRBD1 or TRBD2, each one fitting 6 bases. The sequence was collected from a human donor with aplastic anemia. The sequenced sample was sorted CD4+, CD8+, or CD8+CD57+ T cells (not recorded which) from PBMCs. The CDR3 region reads CASTLARGDWGEQFF. The sequenced DNA is TGTGCCAGTACTCTAGCTAGGGGGGACTGGGGTGAGCAGTTCTTC.